Below, one T cell receptor (beta chain) is given with its context. The antigen is unknown. The sample is drawn from a study of cytomegalovirus exposure and HLA in healthy donors. Findings of the study overall: It was reported in a later analysis that an Asian-associated ancestry cluster showed fewer N-insertions than the roughly 710-donor mean. Relative to equally common others, HLA-associated TCR beta chains showed greater clonal expansion in a later analysis.

The PCR employed 60 Vbeta primers together with 13 Jbeta primers. The protocol was immunoSEQ multiplex PCR, while the TCRdb copy is restricted to in-frame clones and leaves out a portion. This table has fewer than 100,000 clones, about 79% appearing once. Germline V lookup: CDR1 SGHRS, CDR2 YFSETQ. V dropped 0 bases and J dropped 5 bases, with 11 bases sitting between them. The CDR3 runs to 14 residues. This TCR was recovered from a female donor in good health and CMV-seronegative. The chain employs TRBV5-1 and TRBJ1-2; unclear D gene. Material for sequencing was PBMCs. As DNA, the CDR3 is TGCGCCAGCAGCTTGGGAGACACTGGTTATGGCTACACCTTC. Translated: CASSLGDTGYGYTF.